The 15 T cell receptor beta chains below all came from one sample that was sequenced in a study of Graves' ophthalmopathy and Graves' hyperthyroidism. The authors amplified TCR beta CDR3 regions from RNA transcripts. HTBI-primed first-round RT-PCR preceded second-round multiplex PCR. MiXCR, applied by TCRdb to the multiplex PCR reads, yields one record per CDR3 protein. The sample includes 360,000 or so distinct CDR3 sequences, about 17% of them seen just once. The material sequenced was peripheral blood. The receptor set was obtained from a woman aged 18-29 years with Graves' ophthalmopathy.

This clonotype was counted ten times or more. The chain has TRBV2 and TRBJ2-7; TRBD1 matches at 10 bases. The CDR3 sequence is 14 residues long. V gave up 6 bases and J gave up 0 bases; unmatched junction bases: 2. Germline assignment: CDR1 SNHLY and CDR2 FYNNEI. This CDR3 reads CASRGTGASYEQYF. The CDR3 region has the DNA TGTGCCAGCAGGGGGACAGGGGCCTCCTACGAGCAGTACTTC.

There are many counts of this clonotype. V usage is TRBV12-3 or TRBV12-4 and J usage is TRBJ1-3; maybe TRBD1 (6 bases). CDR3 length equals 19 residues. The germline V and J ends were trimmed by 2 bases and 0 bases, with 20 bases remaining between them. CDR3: CASSLPGVSTGPSGNTIYF. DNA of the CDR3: TGTGCCAGCAGTTTACCGGGGGTCTCTACAGGGCCCTCTGGAAACACCATATATTTT.

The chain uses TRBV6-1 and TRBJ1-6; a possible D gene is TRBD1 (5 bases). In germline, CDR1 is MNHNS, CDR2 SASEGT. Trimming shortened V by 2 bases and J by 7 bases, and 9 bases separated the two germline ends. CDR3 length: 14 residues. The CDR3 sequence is CASSEWDRNSPLHF. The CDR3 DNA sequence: TGTGCCAGCAGTGAATGGGACCGCAATTCACCCCTCCACTTT.

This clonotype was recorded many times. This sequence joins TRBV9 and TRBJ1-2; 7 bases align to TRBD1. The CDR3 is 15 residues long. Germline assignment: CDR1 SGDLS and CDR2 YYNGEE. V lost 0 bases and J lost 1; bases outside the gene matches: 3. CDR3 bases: TGTGCCAGCAGCGTAGAAGACAGGGATAACTATGGCTACACCTTC. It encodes CASSVEDRDNYGYTF. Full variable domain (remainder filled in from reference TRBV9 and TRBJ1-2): DSGVTQTPKHLITATGQRVTLRCSPRSGDLSVYWYQQSLDQGLQFLIQYYNGEERAKGNILERFSAQQFPDLHSELNLSSLELGDSALYFCASSVEDRDNYGYTFGSGTRLTVV.

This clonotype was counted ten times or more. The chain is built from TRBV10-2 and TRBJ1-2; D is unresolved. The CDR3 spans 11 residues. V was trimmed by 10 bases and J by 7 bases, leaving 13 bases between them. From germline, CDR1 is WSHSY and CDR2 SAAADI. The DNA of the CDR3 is TGCGCCATTTTGGAGGGCTTTGGCTACACCTTC. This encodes CAILEGFGYTF.

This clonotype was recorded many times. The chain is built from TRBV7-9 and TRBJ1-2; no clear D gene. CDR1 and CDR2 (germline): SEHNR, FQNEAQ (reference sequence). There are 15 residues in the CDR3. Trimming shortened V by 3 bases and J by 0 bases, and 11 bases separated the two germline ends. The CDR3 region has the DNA TGTGCCAGCAGCTTCTCCCATGGGACTAACTATGGCTACACCTTC. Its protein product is CASSFSHGTNYGYTF.

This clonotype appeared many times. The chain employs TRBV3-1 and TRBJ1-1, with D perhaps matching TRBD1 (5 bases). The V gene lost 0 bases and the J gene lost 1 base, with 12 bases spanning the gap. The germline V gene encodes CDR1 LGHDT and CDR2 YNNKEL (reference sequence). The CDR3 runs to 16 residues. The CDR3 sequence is CASSQEARTGNTEAFF. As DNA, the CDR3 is TGTGCCAGCAGCCAAGAGGCGAGAACAGGGAACACTGAAGCTTTCTTT.

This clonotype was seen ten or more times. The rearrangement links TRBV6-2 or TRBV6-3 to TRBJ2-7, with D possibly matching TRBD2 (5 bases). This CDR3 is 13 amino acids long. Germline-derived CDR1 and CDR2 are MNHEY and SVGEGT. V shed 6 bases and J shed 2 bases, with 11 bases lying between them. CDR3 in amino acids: CASRASGPYEQYF. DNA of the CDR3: TGTGCCAGCAGGGCAAGCGGACCCTACGAGCAGTACTTC.

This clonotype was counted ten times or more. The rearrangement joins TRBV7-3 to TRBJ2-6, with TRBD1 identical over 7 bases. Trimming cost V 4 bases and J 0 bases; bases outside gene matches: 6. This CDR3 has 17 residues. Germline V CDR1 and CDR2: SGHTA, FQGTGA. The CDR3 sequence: CASSSPDRSSGANVLTF. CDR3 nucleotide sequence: TGTGCCAGCAGCTCCCCGGACAGGTCCTCTGGGGCCAACGTCCTGACTTTC.

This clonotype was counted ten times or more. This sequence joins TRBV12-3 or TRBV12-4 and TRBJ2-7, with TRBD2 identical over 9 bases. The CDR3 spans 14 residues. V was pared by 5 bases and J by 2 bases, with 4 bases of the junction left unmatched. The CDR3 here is CASSPGLATYEQYF. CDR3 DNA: TGTGCCAGCAGTCCCGGACTAGCGACCTACGAGCAGTACTTC.

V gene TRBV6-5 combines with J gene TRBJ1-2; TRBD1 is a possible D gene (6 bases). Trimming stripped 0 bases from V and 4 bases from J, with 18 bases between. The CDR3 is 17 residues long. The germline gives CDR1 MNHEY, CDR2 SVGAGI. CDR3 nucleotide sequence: TGTGCCAGCAGTTACTCGTGGGGGGCTCAGGGTGGCTATGGCTACACCTTC. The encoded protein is CASSYSWGAQGGYGYTF.

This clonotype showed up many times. CDR3: CASSLEGLAGEQYF. The CDR3 nucleotides read TGTGCCAGCAGCTTAGAGGGGCTAGCTGGCGAGCAGTACTTC. The chain joins TRBV7-2 to TRBJ2-7; D may be TRBD1 or TRBD2 (5 bases each). This CDR3 spans 14 amino acids. CDR1 is SGHTA, CDR2 FQGNSA, per germline. Trimming took off 1 base at V and 6 bases at J, with 13 bases between the two ends.

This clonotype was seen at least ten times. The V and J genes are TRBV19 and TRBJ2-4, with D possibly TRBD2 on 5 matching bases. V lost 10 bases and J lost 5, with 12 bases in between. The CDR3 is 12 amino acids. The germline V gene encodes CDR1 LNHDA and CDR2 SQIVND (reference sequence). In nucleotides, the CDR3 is TGTGCCACCGGGGAGAGCGAAAACATTCAGTACTTC. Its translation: CATGESENIQYF.

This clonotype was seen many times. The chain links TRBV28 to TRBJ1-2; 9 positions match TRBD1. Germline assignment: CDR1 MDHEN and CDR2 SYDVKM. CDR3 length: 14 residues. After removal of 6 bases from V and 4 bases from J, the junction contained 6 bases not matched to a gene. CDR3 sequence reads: CASRITGGGYGYTF. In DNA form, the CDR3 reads TGTGCCAGCAGGATAACAGGGGGCGGCTATGGCTACACCTTC.

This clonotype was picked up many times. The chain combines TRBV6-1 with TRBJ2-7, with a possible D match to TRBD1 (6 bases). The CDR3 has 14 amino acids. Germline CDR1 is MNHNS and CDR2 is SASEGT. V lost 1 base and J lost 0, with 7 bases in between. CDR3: CASSEVRGSYEQYF. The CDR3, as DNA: TGTGCCAGCAGTGAAGTCAGGGGCTCCTACGAGCAGTACTTC.